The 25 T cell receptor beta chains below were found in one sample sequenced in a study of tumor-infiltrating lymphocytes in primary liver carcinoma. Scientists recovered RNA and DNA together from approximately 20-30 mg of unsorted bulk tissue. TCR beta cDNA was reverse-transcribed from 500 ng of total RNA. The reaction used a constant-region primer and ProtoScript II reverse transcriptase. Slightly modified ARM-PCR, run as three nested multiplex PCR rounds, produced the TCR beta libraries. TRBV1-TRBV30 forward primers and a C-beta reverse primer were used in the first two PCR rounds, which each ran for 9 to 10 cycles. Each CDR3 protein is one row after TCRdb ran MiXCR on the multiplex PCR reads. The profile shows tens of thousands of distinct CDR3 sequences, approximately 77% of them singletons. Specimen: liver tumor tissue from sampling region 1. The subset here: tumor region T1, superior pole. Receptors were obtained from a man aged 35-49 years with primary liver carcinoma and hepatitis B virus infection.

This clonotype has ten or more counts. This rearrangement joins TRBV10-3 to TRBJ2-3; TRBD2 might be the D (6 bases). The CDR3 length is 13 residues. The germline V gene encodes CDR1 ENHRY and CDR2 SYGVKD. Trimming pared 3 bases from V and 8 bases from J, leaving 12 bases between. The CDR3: CAISDASARTQYF. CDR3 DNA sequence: TGTGCCATCAGTGACGCTAGCGCCCGTACGCAGTATTTT.

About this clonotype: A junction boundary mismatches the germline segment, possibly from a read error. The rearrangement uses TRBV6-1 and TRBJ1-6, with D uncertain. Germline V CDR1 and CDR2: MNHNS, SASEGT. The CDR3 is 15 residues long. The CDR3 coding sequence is TGTGACAGCGCCGAAGCGACCGCGACTAGTTCACCCCTCCACTTT. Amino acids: CDSAEATATSSPLHF.

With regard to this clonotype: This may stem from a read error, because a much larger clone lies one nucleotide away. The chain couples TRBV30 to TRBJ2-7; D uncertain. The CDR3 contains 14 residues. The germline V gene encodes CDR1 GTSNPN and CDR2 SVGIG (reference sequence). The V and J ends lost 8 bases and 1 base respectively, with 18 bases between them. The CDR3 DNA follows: TGTGCCACCCCCTCTCAGTTCGGGTCCTACGAGCAGTACTTC. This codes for CATPSQFGSYEQYF.

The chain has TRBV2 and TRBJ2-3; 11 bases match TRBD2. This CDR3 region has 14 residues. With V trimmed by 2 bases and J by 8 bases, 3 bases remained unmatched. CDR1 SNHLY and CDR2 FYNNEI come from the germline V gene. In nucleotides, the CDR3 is TGTGCCAGCAGTGAACCGCTAGCGGGAGGTACGCAGTATTTT. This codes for CASSEPLAGGTQYF.

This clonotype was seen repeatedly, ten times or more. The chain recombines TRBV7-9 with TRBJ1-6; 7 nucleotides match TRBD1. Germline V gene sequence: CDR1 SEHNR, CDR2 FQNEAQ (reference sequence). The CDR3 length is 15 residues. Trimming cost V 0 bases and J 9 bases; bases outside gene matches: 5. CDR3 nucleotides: TGTGCCAGCAGCTTAGCGGGGACAGCCCTTTCACCCCTCCACTTT. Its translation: CASSLAGTALSPLHF. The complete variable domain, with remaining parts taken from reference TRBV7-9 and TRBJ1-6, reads DTGVSQNPRHKITKRGQNVTFRCDPISEHNRLYWYRQTLGQGPEFLTYFQNEAQLEKSRLLSDRFSAERPKGSFSTLEIQRTEQGDSAMYLCASSLAGTALSPLHFGNGTRLTVT.

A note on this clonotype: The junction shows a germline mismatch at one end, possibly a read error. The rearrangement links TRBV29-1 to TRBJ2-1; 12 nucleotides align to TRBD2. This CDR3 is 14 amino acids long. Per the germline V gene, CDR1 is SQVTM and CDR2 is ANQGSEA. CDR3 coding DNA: TGCAGCGATGAAAGAACTAGCGGGGGGAGTGAGCAGTTCTTC. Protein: CSDERTSGGSEQFF.

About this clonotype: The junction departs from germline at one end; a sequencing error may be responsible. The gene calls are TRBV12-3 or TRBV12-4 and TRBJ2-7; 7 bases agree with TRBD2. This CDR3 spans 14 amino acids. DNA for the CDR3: TGTGCCAGCAGTTTAAGGGGAGGGTCCTACGAGCATTACTTC. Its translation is CASSLRGGSYEHYF.

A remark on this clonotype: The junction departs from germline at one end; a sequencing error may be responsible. The CDR3 protein is CASSHFSFTGTFLYEQYF. The CDR3, as DNA: TGTGCAAGCAGCCACTTCTCATTTACCGGGACTTTCCTCTACGAGCAGTACTTC. The V and J genes are TRBV5-6 and TRBJ2-7, with D maybe TRBD2 (6 bases). The CDR3 totals 18 residues. From germline, CDR1 is SGHDT and CDR2 YYEEEE.

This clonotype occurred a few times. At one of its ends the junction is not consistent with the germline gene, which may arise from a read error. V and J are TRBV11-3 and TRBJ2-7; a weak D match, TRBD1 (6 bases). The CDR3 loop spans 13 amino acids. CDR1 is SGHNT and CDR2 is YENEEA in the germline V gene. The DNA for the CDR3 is TGTGCCAGCAGCGTCGGGACAAGCTACGAGCAGTATTTC. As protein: CASSVGTSYEQYF.

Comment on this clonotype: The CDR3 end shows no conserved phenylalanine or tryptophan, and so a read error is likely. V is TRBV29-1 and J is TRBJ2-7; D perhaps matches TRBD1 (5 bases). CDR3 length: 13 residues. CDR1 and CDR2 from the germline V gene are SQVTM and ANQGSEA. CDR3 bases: TGCAGCGTTACCAATGACAGCCCCTACGCGCAGTACTTA. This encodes CSVTNDSPYAQYL.

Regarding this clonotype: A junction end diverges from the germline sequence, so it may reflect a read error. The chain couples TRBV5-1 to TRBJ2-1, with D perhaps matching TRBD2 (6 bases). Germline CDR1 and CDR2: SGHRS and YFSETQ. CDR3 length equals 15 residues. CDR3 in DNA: TGTGCCAGCAGCTTGGAGGGGATACTCTACAATGAGCAGTTCTTC. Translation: CASSLEGILYNEQFF.

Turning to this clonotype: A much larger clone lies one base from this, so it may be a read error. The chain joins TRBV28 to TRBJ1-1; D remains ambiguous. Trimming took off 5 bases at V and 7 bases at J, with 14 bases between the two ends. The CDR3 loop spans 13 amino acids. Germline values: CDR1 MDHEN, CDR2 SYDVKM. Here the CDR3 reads CASSVRTANEAFF. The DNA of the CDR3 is TGTGCCAGCAGTGTGAGGACCGCTAATGAAGCTTTCTTT.

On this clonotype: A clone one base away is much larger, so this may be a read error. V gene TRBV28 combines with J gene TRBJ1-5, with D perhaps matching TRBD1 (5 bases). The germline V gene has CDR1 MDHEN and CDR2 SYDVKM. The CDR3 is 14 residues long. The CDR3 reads CASSLGVGNQPQQF. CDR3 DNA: TGTGCCAGCAGCCTAGGGGTGGGCAATCAGCCCCAGCAGTTT.

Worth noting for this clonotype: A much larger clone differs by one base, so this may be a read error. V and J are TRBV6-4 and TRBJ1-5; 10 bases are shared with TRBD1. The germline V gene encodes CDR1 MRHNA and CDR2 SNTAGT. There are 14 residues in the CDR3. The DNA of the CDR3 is TGTTCCAGCAGTGGGACAGGGGGCAATCAGCCCCAGCATTTT. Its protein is CSSSGTGGNQPQHF.

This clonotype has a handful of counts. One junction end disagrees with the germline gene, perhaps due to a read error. CDR3 in amino acids: CASSLLPERGTGEPFF. CDR3 DNA sequence: TGTGCCAGCAGTTTACTCCCTGAGCGCGGCACCGGGGAGCCGTTTTTT. The J gene is TRBJ2-2, the V gene TRBV11-1, with a weak D call TRBD2 (5 bases). This CDR3 has 16 residues. Germline CDR1 SGHAT, CDR2 FQDESV (reference sequence).

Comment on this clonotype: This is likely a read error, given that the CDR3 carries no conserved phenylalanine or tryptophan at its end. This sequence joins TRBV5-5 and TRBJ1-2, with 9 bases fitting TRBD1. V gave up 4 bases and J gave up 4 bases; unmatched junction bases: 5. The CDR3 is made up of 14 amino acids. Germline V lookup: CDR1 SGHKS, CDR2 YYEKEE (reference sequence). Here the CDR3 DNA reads TGTGCCAGCAGCCCGGGGACAGGGTCCTATGGCTACACCATC. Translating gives CASSPGTGSYGYTI.

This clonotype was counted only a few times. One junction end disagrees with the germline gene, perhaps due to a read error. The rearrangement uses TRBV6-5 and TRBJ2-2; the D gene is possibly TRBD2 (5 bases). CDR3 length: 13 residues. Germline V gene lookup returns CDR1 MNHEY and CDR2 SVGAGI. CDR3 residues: CASSSGGERGAVF. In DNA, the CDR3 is TGTGCCAGCAGCTCAGGAGGAGAACGGGGAGCTGTTTTT.

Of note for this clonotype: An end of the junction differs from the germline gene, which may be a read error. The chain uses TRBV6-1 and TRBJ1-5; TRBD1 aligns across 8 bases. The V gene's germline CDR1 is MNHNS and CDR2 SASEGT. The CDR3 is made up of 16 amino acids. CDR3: CANRGRQGRVNQPQHF. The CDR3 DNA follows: TGCGCCAACAGGGGCCGACAGGGGAGGGTCAATCAGCCCCAGCATTTT.

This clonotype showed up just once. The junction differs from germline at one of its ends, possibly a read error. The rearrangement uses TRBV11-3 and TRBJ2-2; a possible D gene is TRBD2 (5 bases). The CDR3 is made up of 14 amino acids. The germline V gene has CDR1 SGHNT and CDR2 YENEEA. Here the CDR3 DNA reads TGTGCCAGCAGCCGCGGTCAATTCACCGGGGAGCTGCTTTTT. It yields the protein CASSRGQFTGELLF.

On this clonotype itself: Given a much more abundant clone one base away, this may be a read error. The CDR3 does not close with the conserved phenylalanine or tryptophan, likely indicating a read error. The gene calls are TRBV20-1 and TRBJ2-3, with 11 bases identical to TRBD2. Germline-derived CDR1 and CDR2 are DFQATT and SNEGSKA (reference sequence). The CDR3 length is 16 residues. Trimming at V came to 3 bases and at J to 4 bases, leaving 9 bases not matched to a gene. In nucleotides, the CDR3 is TGCAGTGCTAGCGGGAGTACTAGCGGGAGCGCAGATACGCAGTATTCT. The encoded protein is CSASGSTSGSADTQYS.

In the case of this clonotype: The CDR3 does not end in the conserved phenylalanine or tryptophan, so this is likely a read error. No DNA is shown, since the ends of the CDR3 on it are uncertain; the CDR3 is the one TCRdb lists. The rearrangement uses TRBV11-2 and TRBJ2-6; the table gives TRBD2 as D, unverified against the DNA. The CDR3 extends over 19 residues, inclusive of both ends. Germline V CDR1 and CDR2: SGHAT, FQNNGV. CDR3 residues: CASSSGLAGFFSGANALTL.

The CDR3: CANSRGGEPSYEQYF. The CDR3 DNA is TGTGCCAACAGCCGGGGAGGGGAGCCGTCCTACGAGCAGTACTTC. The V and J genes are TRBV28 and TRBJ2-7, with 7 bases aligning to TRBD2. In germline, CDR1 is MDHEN, CDR2 SYDVKM. J was trimmed by 1 base and V by 10 bases; bases with no gene match: 13. This CDR3 has 15 residues.

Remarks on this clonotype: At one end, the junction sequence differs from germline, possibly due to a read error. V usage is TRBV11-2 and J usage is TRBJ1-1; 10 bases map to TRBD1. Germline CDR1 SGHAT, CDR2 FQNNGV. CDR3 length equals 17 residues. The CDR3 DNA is TGCGCCAGCAGCCTAATGGGGGGACAGGGGTTCGGCACTGATGCTTTCTTT. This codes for CASSLMGGQGFGTDAFF.

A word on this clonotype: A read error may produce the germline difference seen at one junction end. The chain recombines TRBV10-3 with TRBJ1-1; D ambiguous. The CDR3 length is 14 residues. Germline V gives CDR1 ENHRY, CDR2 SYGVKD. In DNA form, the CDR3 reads TGTGCCATCAGTGAGGACGGGGTGCCCGATGAAGCTTTCTTC. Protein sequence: CAISEDGVPDEAFF.

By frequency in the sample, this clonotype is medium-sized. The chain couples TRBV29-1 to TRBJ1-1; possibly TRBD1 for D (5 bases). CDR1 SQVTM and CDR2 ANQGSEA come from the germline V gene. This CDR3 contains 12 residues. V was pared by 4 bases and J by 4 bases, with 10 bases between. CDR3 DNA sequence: TGCAGCGTTGGGAAGGGGAGCACTGAAGCTTTCTTT. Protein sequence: CSVGKGSTEAFF.